This passage covers 26 T cell receptor beta chains from one sample sequenced in a study of cytomegalovirus exposure and HLA in healthy donors. PCR used 60 Vbeta primers and 13 Jbeta primers. Assay used: immunoSEQ multiplex PCR; TCRdb lists only in-frame clones, some missing. The sample yields about 170,000 clones, 82% seen once. The specimen was PBMCs. These TCRs come from a girl aged 10 to 17 in good health and CMV-seropositive.

DNA of the CDR3: TGTGCCAGCAGCTTGACATCCCGGAACACTGAAGCTTTCTTT. Its protein is CASSLTSRNTEAFF. This chain uses TRBV5-4 with TRBJ1-1, with unresolved D. The germline V gene encodes CDR1 SGHNT and CDR2 YYREEE (reference sequence). The CDR3 is made up of 14 amino acids. Trimming cost V 1 base and J 1 base, with 8 bases left between them.

The chain uses TRBV28 and TRBJ1-3; D not resolved. V dropped 6 bases and J dropped 4 bases, with 7 bases sitting between them. The CDR3 sequence is 12 residues long. The germline V gene has CDR1 MDHEN and CDR2 SYDVKM. CDR3 in DNA: TGTGCCAGCAGCCCTAGGGGAAACACCATATATTTT. Residues: CASSPRGNTIYF.

V gene TRBV18 combines with J gene TRBJ1-1, with a weak D call TRBD1 (5 bases). CDR1 and CDR2 (germline): KGHSH, LQKENI. The V end lost 3 bases, the J end lost 6 bases, and 11 bases lay between the germline ends. CDR3 length: 13 residues. The CDR3 nucleotides read TGTGCCAGCTCACCCACCCAAGGGGCTGAAGCTTTCTTT. Amino acids: CASSPTQGAEAFF. Full variable domain (remainder filled in from reference TRBV18 and TRBJ1-1): NAGVMQNPRHLVRRRGQEARLRCSPMKGHSHVYWYRQLPEEGLKFMVYLQKENIIDESGMPKERFSAEFPKEGPSILRIQQVVRGDSAAYFCASSPTQGAEAFFGQGTRLTVV.

The chain joins TRBV5-4 to TRBJ2-2; D unresolved. The ends were cut back, 2 bases at V and 5 bases at J, with 7 bases in the middle. CDR1 and CDR2 (germline): SGHNT, YYREEE (reference sequence). This CDR3 region has 13 residues. This CDR3 reads CASSFDETGELFF. The CDR3 DNA follows: TGTGCCAGCAGCTTCGATGAGACCGGGGAGCTGTTTTTT.

This chain uses TRBV18 with TRBJ2-1, with TRBD2 matching 7 bases. V lost 2 bases to trimming and J lost 8 bases; unmatched junction nucleotides: 6. The CDR3 sequence is 14 residues long. From germline, CDR1 is KGHSH and CDR2 LQKENI. The CDR3 coding sequence is TGTGCCAGCTCACCAAGACTAGCTTTTGATGAGCAGTTCTTC. It encodes CASSPRLAFDEQFF.

The chain has TRBV18 and TRBJ1-2; 10 nucleotides line up with TRBD1. CDR3 size: 15 residues. The V and J ends lost 3 bases and 2 bases, in that order; junction bases with no gene match: 3. Germline values: CDR1 KGHSH, CDR2 LQKENI. Here the CDR3 reads CASSPGQGLNYGYTF. CDR3 coding DNA: TGTGCCAGCTCACCGGGACAGGGGTTGAACTATGGCTACACCTTC. Drawing the rest from reference TRBV18 and TRBJ1-2, the complete variable domain is NAGVMQNPRHLVRRRGQEARLRCSPMKGHSHVYWYRQLPEEGLKFMVYLQKENIIDESGMPKERFSAEFPKEGPSILRIQQVVRGDSAAYFCASSPGQGLNYGYTFGSGTRLTVV.

A single count supports this clone. The rearrangement joins TRBV7-9 to TRBJ2-2; no reliable D call. CDR1 and CDR2 from the germline V gene are SEHNR and FQNEAQ (reference sequence). V dropped 6 bases and J dropped 3 bases, with 14 bases sitting between them. The CDR3 is 15 residues long. The CDR3 nucleotides read TGTGCCAGCAGTTTGGGCTACGGTGACACCGGGGAGCTGTTTTTT. Its translation: CASSLGYGDTGELFF.

In this sample, this clone turned up a few times. The chain uses TRBV18 and TRBJ1-2; D uncertain. Trimming removed 5 bases at V and 4 bases at J, with 17 bases between. The length of the CDR3 is 15 residues. Germline CDR1 and CDR2: KGHSH and LQKENI. In DNA form, the CDR3 reads TGTGCCAGCTCAACAGCAGGTTTTGTTCGCTATGGCTACACCTTC. As protein: CASSTAGFVRYGYTF.

The rearrangement uses TRBV29-1 and TRBJ1-5, with 9 bases lining up with TRBD1. Germline values: CDR1 SQVTM, CDR2 ANQGSEA. The CDR3 has 14 residues. J lost 3 bases, V lost 4 bases, and 4 bases had no gene match. Here the CDR3 DNA reads TGCAGCGTTGGGGGACAGGGAAACAATCAGCCCCAGCATTTT. Encoded protein: CSVGGQGNNQPQHF.

The chain recombines TRBV28 with TRBJ1-5; no firm D call. This CDR3 region has 14 residues. In germline, CDR1 is MDHEN, CDR2 SYDVKM. Trimming removed 2 bases at V and 7 bases at J, with 12 bases between. The CDR3 loop is CASSLEGRGQPQHF. DNA for the CDR3: TGTGCCAGCAGTTTAGAAGGGAGAGGGCAGCCCCAGCATTTT.

The V gene is TRBV2, the J gene TRBJ2-7; 8 nucleotides match TRBD2. The J segment lost 6 bases and the V segment lost 8 bases, leaving 12 bases of the junction unmatched. The CDR3 runs to 14 residues. CDR1 and CDR2 (germline): SNHLY, FYNNEI. The CDR3 DNA reads TGTGCCAGCGGGTCGGGGGGGGAATCGGGCGAGCAGTACTTC. Protein product: CASGSGGESGEQYF.

This chain links TRBV9 with TRBJ2-6; D possibly corresponds to TRBD1 (6 bases). The CDR3 runs to 15 residues. Trimming stripped 3 bases from V and 3 bases from J, with 10 bases between. From germline, CDR1 is SGDLS and CDR2 YYNGEE. CDR3 residues: CASSAQGYGANVLTF. The CDR3 bases are TGTGCCAGCAGCGCACAGGGTTATGGGGCCAACGTCCTGACTTTC.

The chain joins TRBV18 to TRBJ2-5; no clear D. CDR3 size: 14 residues. CDR1 and CDR2 (germline): KGHSH, LQKENI. Trimming shortened V by 2 bases and J by 1 base, and 8 bases separated the two germline ends. CDR3 residues: CASSPGDFQETQYF. The CDR3 region has the DNA TGTGCCAGCTCACCAGGCGACTTCCAAGAGACCCAGTACTTC.

The rearrangement joins TRBV5-5 to TRBJ2-5; perhaps TRBD1 as D (5 bases). Germline-derived CDR1 and CDR2 are SGHKS and YYEKEE (reference sequence). The CDR3 is 16 residues long. V lost 4 bases and J lost 3, with 19 bases in between. The CDR3 DNA is TGTGCCAGCAGCGGAGCAGGGTCTATAAACAAAGAGACCCAGTACTTC. Protein: CASSGAGSINKETQYF. Combining the CDR3 with reference TRBV5-5 and TRBJ2-5 gives the whole variable domain DAGVTQSPTHLIKTRGQQVTLRCSPISGHKSVSWYQQVLGQGPQFIFQYYEKEERGRGNFPDRFSARQFPNYSSELNVNALLLGDSALYLCASSGAGSINKETQYFGPGTRLLVL.

The rearrangement uses TRBV6-1 and TRBJ2-1; 10 positions agree with TRBD2. The CDR3 has 15 residues. With V trimmed by 8 bases and J by 7 bases, 11 bases remained unmatched. The germline V gene encodes CDR1 MNHNS and CDR2 SASEGT. For the CDR3, the DNA is TGTGCCAGCCAGGAACGACTAGCGGGCGTAAATGAGCAGTTCTTC. Amino acids: CASQERLAGVNEQFF.

The chain couples TRBV27 to TRBJ2-3, with a weak D call TRBD2 (5 bases). V shed 5 bases and J shed 3 bases, with 9 bases lying between them. This CDR3 spans 13 amino acids. Germline V CDR1 and CDR2: MNHEY, SMNVEV (reference sequence). The chain's CDR3 is CASSRPGTDTQYF. For the CDR3, the DNA is TGTGCCAGCAGTCGACCGGGAACAGATACGCAGTATTTT.

The chain carries TRBV1 and TRBJ1-3; TRBD1, the D gene given by the table, was not confirmed from the DNA. TRBV1 is tagged as a pseudogene. The CDR3 runs 16 residues. The CDR3 nucleotides are TGCACCAGCAGCCAAGATGACAGCCGCTCTGGAAACACCATATATTTT. Encoded protein: CTSSQDDSRSGNTIYF.

The V call is TRBV9, the J call TRBJ1-1; 7 bases fit TRBD1. The CDR3 contains 15 residues. Trimming removed 0 bases from V and 4 bases from J; junction bases left unmatched: 6. Germline V gene sequence: CDR1 SGDLS, CDR2 YYNGEE. The CDR3 DNA reads TGTGCCAGCAGCGTAGAAAGGGGGCTGGCCACTGAAGCTTTCTTT. Translation: CASSVERGLATEAFF. Variable domain in full (rest from reference TRBV9 and TRBJ1-1): DSGVTQTPKHLITATGQRVTLRCSPRSGDLSVYWYQQSLDQGLQFLIQYYNGEERAKGNILERFSAQQFPDLHSELNLSSLELGDSALYFCASSVERGLATEAFFGQGTRLTVV.

V gene TRBV7-2 combines with J gene TRBJ1-1, with D perhaps TRBD1 (6 bases). CDR1 and CDR2 from the germline V gene are SGHTA and FQGNSA. The V and J ends lost 2 bases and 1 base respectively, with 14 bases between them. The CDR3 is 16 residues long. CDR3 DNA sequence: TGTGCCAGCAGCTTATTCGGCGGGGGCGCGAACACTGAAGCTTTCTTT. This codes for CASSLFGGGANTEAFF. The full variable domain, completed using reference TRBV7-2 and TRBJ1-1, is GAGVSQSPSNKVTEKGKDVELRCDPISGHTALYWYRQSLGQGLEFLIYFQGNSAPDKSGLPSDRFSAERTGGSVSTLTIQRTQQEDSAVYLCASSLFGGGANTEAFFGQGTRLTVV.

This sequence joins TRBV7-8 and TRBJ1-5; 8 bases fit TRBD1. This CDR3 comprises 18 residues. From germline, CDR1 is SGHVS and CDR2 FQNEAQ. The trim removed 1 base at V and 0 bases at J, leaving 8 bases unmatched. CDR3 coding DNA: TGTGCCAGCAGCTTAGTGGGACAGGATGTATATAGCAATCAGCCCCAGCATTTT. The encoded protein is CASSLVGQDVYSNQPQHF.

This clone was seen once. The chain uses TRBV27 and TRBJ1-5, with 8 bases lining up with TRBD1. Germline V gene sequence: CDR1 MNHEY, CDR2 SMNVEV (reference sequence). V was clipped by 6 bases and J by 1 base; unmatched bases: 5. This CDR3 is 15 amino acids long. The CDR3 reads CASRPGGRSNQPQHF. In DNA form, the CDR3 reads TGTGCCAGCAGGCCAGGGGGCCGGAGCAATCAGCCCCAGCATTTT.

This clone came up a few times. The chain has TRBV6-6 and TRBJ1-2, with D unresolved. This CDR3 contains 15 residues. Trimming left V 2 bases short and J 0 bases short, with 10 bases between. Germline V gives CDR1 MNHNY, CDR2 SVGAGI (reference sequence). CDR3 DNA: TGTGCCAGCAGTTACAGTGGCGGATCTAACTATGGCTACACCTTC. Translating gives CASSYSGGSNYGYTF.

The V call is TRBV9, the J call TRBJ2-2; D gene ambiguous. The CDR3 runs to 15 residues. CDR1 is SGDLS, CDR2 YYNGEE, per germline. The ends were cut back, 0 bases at V and 1 base at J, with 7 bases in the middle. The CDR3 loop reads CASSVARRNTGELFF. The DNA for the CDR3 is TGTGCCAGCAGCGTAGCGAGGCGGAACACCGGGGAGCTGTTTTTT.

The chain recombines TRBV7-2 with TRBJ2-3, with 10 bases fitting TRBD1. The CDR3 covers 15 residues. The V and J ends lost 7 bases and 2 bases, in that order; junction bases with no gene match: 6. Germline values: CDR1 SGHTA, CDR2 FQGNSA. The CDR3 sequence: CASTDRGHNTDTQYF. The CDR3, as DNA: TGTGCCAGCACCGACAGGGGGCATAACACAGATACGCAGTATTTT.

This clone was picked up a small number of times. The chain is built from TRBV30 and TRBJ2-7; 11 bases are shared with TRBD2. V shed 0 bases and J 4 bases; nucleotides not matched to a gene: 5. CDR1 GTSNPN and CDR2 SVGIG come from the germline V gene (reference sequence). The CDR3 covers 15 residues. This chain's CDR3 is CAWSVTSGSFYEQYF. DNA of the CDR3: TGTGCCTGGAGTGTCACTAGCGGGAGTTTTTACGAGCAGTACTTC.

This chain uses TRBV6-1 with TRBJ2-3, with 11 bases identical to TRBD1. The CDR3 is 15 amino acids. The germline gives CDR1 MNHNS, CDR2 SASEGT. The V and J ends lost 6 bases and 3 bases, in that order; junction bases with no gene match: 5. CDR3 residues: CASRGTGGRTDTQYF. The CDR3, as DNA: TGTGCCAGCAGGGGGACAGGGGGTCGGACAGATACGCAGTATTTT.